This T cell receptor (beta chain) stems from a study of T-cell memory formation after mild COVID-19. Study conclusions and caveats: Detection of some responders pre-infection suggested pre-existing cross-reactive memory T cells participated.

5'RACE, which relied on constant-segment primers, yielded TCR alpha and TCR beta cDNA libraries carrying sample barcodes and UMIs. TCRdb itself ran the 5' RACE reads through MiXCR, one entry per CDR3 protein. The table shows more than 110,000 distinct CDR3 sequences, with around 27% occurring only once. For this clonotype: Its antigen is unknown.

Germline V gives CDR1 MDHEN, CDR2 SYDVKM. The CDR3 consists of 14 residues. Trimming stripped 8 bases from V and 1 base from J, with 14 bases between. The receptor's source is an adult woman who had mild COVID-19 (a few samples of this study predate the infection). Cell type and time point are not known. Sequencing input: PBMCs or a T cell subset sorted from them (not recorded which). V and J are TRBV28 and TRBJ2-5; either TRBD1 or TRBD2 may supply D (5 bases each). The CDR3 spells CASVSMGVQETQYF. Written as DNA, the CDR3 is TGTGCCAGCGTCTCGATGGGGGTCCAAGAGACCCAGTACTTC. Combining the CDR3 with reference TRBV28 and TRBJ2-5 gives the whole variable domain DVKVTQSSRYLVKRTGEKVFLECVQDMDHENMFWYRQDPGLGLRLIYFSYDVKMKEKGDIPEGYSVSREKKERFSLILESASTNQTSMYLCASVSMGVQETQYFGPGTRLLVL.